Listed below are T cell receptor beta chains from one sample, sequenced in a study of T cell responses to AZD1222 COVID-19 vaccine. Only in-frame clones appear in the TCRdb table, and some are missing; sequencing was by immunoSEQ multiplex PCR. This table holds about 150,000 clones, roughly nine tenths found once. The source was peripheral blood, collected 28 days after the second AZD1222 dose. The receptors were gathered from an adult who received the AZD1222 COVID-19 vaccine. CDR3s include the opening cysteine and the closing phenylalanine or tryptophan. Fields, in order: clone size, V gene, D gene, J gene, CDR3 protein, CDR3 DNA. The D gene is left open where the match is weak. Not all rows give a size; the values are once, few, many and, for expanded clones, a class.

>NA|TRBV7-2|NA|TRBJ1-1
CASSLKLRGFGTEAFF
TGTGCCAGCAGCTTAAAATTGCGAGGGTTCGGCACTGAAGCTTTCTTT
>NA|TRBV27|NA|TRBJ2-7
CASSSGLRDSASYEQYF
TGTGCCAGCAGTTCGGGCCTCCGGGACTCTGCCTCCTACGAGCAGTACTTC
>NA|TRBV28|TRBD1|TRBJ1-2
CASTDRGQLYGYTF
TGTGCCAGCACCGACAGGGGGCAATTGTACGGCTACACCTTC
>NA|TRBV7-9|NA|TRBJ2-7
CASSPRQTYEQYF
TGTGCCAGCAGCCCGCGACAGACCTACGAGCAGTACTTC
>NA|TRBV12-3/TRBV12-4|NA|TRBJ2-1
CASSKTVLEEQFF
TGTGCCAGCAGTAAGACAGTACTAGAGGAGCAGTTCTTC
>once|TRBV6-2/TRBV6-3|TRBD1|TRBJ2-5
CASSYGGTGAPETQYF
TGTGCCAGCAGTTACGGGGGCACAGGGGCCCCAGAGACCCAGTACTTC
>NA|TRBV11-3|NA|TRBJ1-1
CASSPGVGGEAFF
TGTGCCAGCAGCCCTGGTGTGGGGGGAGAAGCTTTCTTT
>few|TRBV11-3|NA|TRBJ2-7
CASSGRDTRYEQYF
TGTGCCAGCAGCGGACGGGACACCCGCTACGAGCAGTACTTC
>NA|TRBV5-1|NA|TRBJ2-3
CASSSPGSDTQYF
TGCGCCAGCAGCTCACCAGGTTCAGATACGCAGTATTTT
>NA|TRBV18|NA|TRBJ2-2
CASSPLKGVANTGELFF
TGTGCCAGCTCACCACTTAAGGGGGTTGCGAACACCGGGGAGCTGTTTTTT
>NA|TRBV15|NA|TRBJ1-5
CATSYEGGQPQHF
TGTGCCACCAGCTATGAAGGGGGTCAGCCCCAGCATTTT
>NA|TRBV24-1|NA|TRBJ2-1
CATSNQGNEQFF
TGTGCCACCAGTAACCAGGGGAATGAGCAGTTCTTC
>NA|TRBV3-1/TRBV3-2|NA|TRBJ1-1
CASSQLMNTEAFF
TGTGCCAGCAGCCAATTAATGAACACTGAAGCTTTCTTT
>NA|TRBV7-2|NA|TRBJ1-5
CASSLGQDQPQHF
TGTGCCAGCAGCTTAGGTCAGGATCAGCCCCAGCATTTT
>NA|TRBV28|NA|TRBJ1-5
CASSLTLSNQPQHF
TGTGCCAGCAGTTTAACACTCAGCAATCAGCCCCAGCATTTT
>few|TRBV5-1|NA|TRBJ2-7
CASRWADFRDEQYF
TGCGCCAGCAGGTGGGCAGACTTTCGGGACGAGCAGTACTTC
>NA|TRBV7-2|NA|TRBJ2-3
CASSPRGATDTQYF
TGTGCCAGCAGCCCCCGAGGAGCGACAGATACGCAGTATTTT
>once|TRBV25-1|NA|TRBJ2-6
CASTLSGANVLTF
TGTGCCAGCACCCTCTCGGGGGCCAACGTCCTGACTTTC